These 14 T cell receptor beta chains came from one sample sequenced in a study of blood T cell repertoires in COVID-19. This table comes from immunoSEQ multiplex PCR, and its TCRdb copy is limited to in-frame clones, with some not included. The data hold tens of thousands of clones, with roughly nine tenths observed a single time. The sample comprised peripheral blood. The receptors originated from a human donor in a cohort sampled during active COVID-19.

The chain couples TRBV6-5 to TRBJ1-1; perhaps TRBD1 as D (5 bases). V was pared by 0 bases and J by 5 bases, with 10 bases between. CDR1 is MNHEY and CDR2 is SVGAGI in the germline V gene. The CDR3 covers 14 residues. The CDR3: CASSYSGGKTEAFF. The DNA of the CDR3 is TGTGCCAGCAGTTACTCGGGGGGGAAAACTGAAGCTTTCTTT.

This sequence joins TRBV11-3 and TRBJ2-1; TRBD1 matches 7 bases. Germline CDR1 reads SGHNT; CDR2 reads YENEEA. V gave up 2 bases and J gave up 7 bases; unmatched junction bases: 5. CDR3 size: 14 residues. CDR3 amino acids: CASSLRQGDNEQFF. The DNA for the CDR3 is TGTGCCAGCAGCTTACGGCAGGGGGATAATGAGCAGTTCTTC. The complete variable domain, with remaining parts taken from reference TRBV11-3 and TRBJ2-1, reads EAGVVQSPRYKIIEKKQPVAFWCNPISGHNTLYWYLQNLGQGPELLIRYENEEAVDDSQLPKDRFSAERLKGVDSTLKIQPAELGDSAVYLCASSLRQGDNEQFFGPGTRLTVL.

In its sample, this clone was seen once. DNA of the CDR3: TGTGCCAGCAGCTTGGAGCTAGCGGGAGTGTTTAACACAGATACGCAGTATTTT. Its translation: CASSLELAGVFNTDTQYF. The chain combines TRBV5-6 with TRBJ2-3, with 10 bases aligning to TRBD2. Germline trimming cut 0 bases from V and 2 bases from J; bases unmatched to any gene: 9. The V gene's germline CDR1 is SGHDT and CDR2 YYEEEE. The CDR3 has 18 amino acids.

J is TRBJ2-1 and V is TRBV9; D is undetermined. Germline CDR1 is SGDLS and CDR2 is YYNGEE. The length of the CDR3 is 16 residues. With 0 bases removed from V and 4 bases from J, the gap between germline ends came to 14 bases. CDR3 loop: CASSVEATRGYNEQFF. Here the CDR3 DNA reads TGTGCCAGCAGCGTAGAGGCAACGAGAGGATACAATGAGCAGTTCTTC.

The rearrangement joins TRBV6-5 to TRBJ2-1, with D maybe TRBD1 (5 bases). V was clipped by 0 bases and J by 6 bases, with 9 bases between them. Germline CDR1 is MNHEY and CDR2 is SVGAGI. CDR3 length: 14 residues. The CDR3 loop is CASSYSTATNEQFF. CDR3 sequence (DNA): TGTGCCAGCAGTTACTCGACAGCCACCAATGAGCAGTTCTTC.

The chain carries TRBV7-2 and TRBJ1-1; D is perhaps TRBD1 (5 bases). This CDR3 region has 13 residues. From germline, CDR1 is SGHTA and CDR2 FQGNSA. Trimming removed 8 bases from V and 5 bases from J, with 15 bases in between. The CDR3 region is CASGLGGDTEAFF. CDR3 bases: TGTGCCAGCGGGCTGGGGGGGGATACTGAAGCTTTCTTT.

This clone has only one observation. The CDR3 sequence is CASSQEGRQDEQYF. CDR3 nucleotide sequence: TGTGCCAGCAGCCAAGAGGGCAGACAGGACGAGCAGTACTTC. This chain joins TRBV3-1 (or the pseudogene TRBV3-2) and TRBJ2-7, with a weak D call TRBD1 (6 bases). The CDR3 has 14 amino acids. Germline V gene lookup returns CDR1 LGHDT and CDR2 YNNKEL (reference sequence). The V and J ends lost 0 bases and 5 bases respectively, with 11 bases between them.

The chain joins TRBV9 to TRBJ1-4; D is unclear. The CDR3 length is 15 residues. Germline values: CDR1 SGDLS, CDR2 YYNGEE. Between the trimmed V and J ends, which lost 0 bases and 4 bases, there was a span of 10 bases. CDR3 protein: CASSVGYSNNEKLFF. The CDR3 coding sequence is TGTGCCAGCAGCGTAGGGTATAGCAATAATGAAAAACTGTTTTTT.

The rearrangement uses TRBV15 and TRBJ1-4; no definite D call. The germline CDR1 and CDR2 sequences are LNHNV and YYDKDF (reference sequence). The CDR3 totals 14 residues. V lost 6 bases, J lost 5 bases, and 13 bases lay in between. CDR3 residues: CATRFTDTNEKLFF. The CDR3 bases are TGTGCCACCAGGTTCACAGACACCAATGAAAAACTGTTTTTT.

CDR3 nucleotide sequence: TGTGCCAGCAGCGATACAGGCTATGGCTACACCTTC. This gives the protein CASSDTGYGYTF. The rearrangement joins TRBV9 to TRBJ1-2; tentative D call: TRBD1 (5 bases). The CDR3 runs 12 residues. Germline V gives CDR1 SGDLS, CDR2 YYNGEE. Trimming took off 3 bases at V and 4 bases at J, with 7 bases between the two ends.

With regard to this clone: A much larger clone lies a single base off, so this may be a read error. The chain carries TRBV4-3 and TRBJ1-4; 10 bases are shared with TRBD1. Germline V gene sequence: CDR1 LGHNA, CDR2 YSLEER. This CDR3 region has 15 residues. Unmatched junction bases numbered 3, after V lost 0 bases and J lost 8 bases. The CDR3 loop is CASSQEGTGDEKLFF. CDR3 nucleotides: TGCGCCAGCAGCCAAGAGGGGACAGGGGACGAAAAACTGTTTTTT.

The chain carries TRBV6-5 and TRBJ2-3; 11 nucleotides align to TRBD2. CDR1 is MNHEY, CDR2 SVGAGI, per germline. This CDR3 contains 15 residues. V was clipped by 5 bases and J by 5 bases; unmatched bases: 6. CDR3 in amino acids: CASSKTGLAVDTQYF. For the CDR3, the DNA is TGTGCCAGCAGTAAAACGGGACTAGCGGTAGATACGCAGTATTTT.

The chain links TRBV5-6 to TRBJ1-1, with TRBD1 as a possible D gene (5 bases). The CDR3 covers 15 residues. In germline, CDR1 is SGHDT, CDR2 YYEEEE. The V gene lost 0 bases and the J gene lost 1 base, with 10 bases spanning the gap. The CDR3: CASSLVAQANTEAFF. CDR3 nucleotides: TGTGCCAGCAGCTTGGTAGCACAGGCGAACACTGAAGCTTTCTTT.

CDR3 protein: CASSELAGGAYEQYF. CDR3 sequence (DNA): TGTGCCAGCAGTGAACTAGCGGGAGGAGCCTACGAGCAGTACTTC. V gene TRBV2 combines with J gene TRBJ2-7; 11 bases line up with TRBD2. CDR1 is SNHLY and CDR2 is FYNNEI in the germline V gene. Unmatched junction bases numbered 2, after V lost 2 bases and J lost 2 bases. The CDR3 is 15 residues long.